The 15 T cell receptor beta chains reported below all come from one sample, sequenced in a study of CD4 T cells in relation to SARS-CoV-2 and coronaviruses. Before the COVID-19 pandemic, during about 2011-2019, CD4+ T cells were taken from unexposed donors. CD4+ T cells were isolated from the cells after around 9 days of culture. Generated by immunoSEQ multiplex PCR, the TCRdb table keeps only in-frame clones and is missing some. The table shows roughly 30,000 clones, with 75% to 80% occurring only once. These receptors' antigens are unknown. Sequenced: CD4+ T cells from PBMCs, cultured in vitro. The receptors derive from a human donor in good health.

The chain uses TRBV7-2 and TRBJ2-2; 8 bases agree with TRBD1. Looked up from germline, CDR1 is SGHTA and CDR2 is FQGNSA. The junction had 4 bases not matched to a gene; V was cut back by 1 base and J by 6 bases. The CDR3 has 15 amino acids. CDR3 bases: TGTGCCAGCAGCTTAGGGACAGGGTTTTCCGGGGAGCTGTTTTTT. Its protein is CASSLGTGFSGELFF.

The chain joins TRBV7-2 to TRBJ2-1; no clear D. This CDR3 has 14 amino acids. Trimming removed 3 bases at V and 2 bases at J, with 8 bases between. Germline V CDR1 and CDR2: SGHTA, FQGNSA. Written as DNA, the CDR3 is TGTGCCAGCAGCTTTGGGTTCACCTACAATGAGCAGTTCTTC. Translation gives CASSFGFTYNEQFF. The full variable domain, completed using reference TRBV7-2 and TRBJ2-1, is GAGVSQSPSNKVTEKGKDVELRCDPISGHTALYWYRQSLGQGLEFLIYFQGNSAPDKSGLPSDRFSAERTGGSVSTLTIQRTQQEDSAVYLCASSFGFTYNEQFFGPGTRLTVL.

This clone occurred a few times. The rearrangement links TRBV18 to TRBJ1-3, with D uncertain. The CDR3 spans 15 residues. The germline V gene encodes CDR1 KGHSH and CDR2 LQKENI. V was pared by 0 bases and J by 0 bases, with 6 bases between. Here the CDR3 reads CASSPPGFSGNTIYF. The CDR3 DNA reads TGTGCCAGCTCACCACCTGGGTTCTCTGGAAACACCATATATTTT.

The V gene is TRBV7-8, the J gene TRBJ1-1, with D possibly being TRBD1 (5 bases). CDR1 and CDR2 (germline): SGHVS, FQNEAQ. This CDR3 spans 18 amino acids. Trimming shortened V by 1 base and J by 0 bases, and 18 bases separated the two germline ends. CDR3 protein: CASSLVLGRQIMNTEAFF. The CDR3 nucleotides are TGTGCCAGCAGCTTAGTTCTGGGGCGCCAAATTATGAACACTGAAGCTTTCTTT. The complete variable domain, with remaining parts taken from reference TRBV7-8 and TRBJ1-1, reads GAGVSQSPRYKVAKRGQDVALRCDPISGHVSLFWYQQALGQGPEFLTYFQNEAQLDKSGLPSDRFFAERPEGSVSTLKIQRTQQEDSAVYLCASSLVLGRQIMNTEAFFGQGTRLTVV.

This clone was found a few times. V is TRBV27 and J is TRBJ2-7, with TRBD1 matching 8 bases. The CDR3 loop spans 15 amino acids. Per germline, CDR1 MNHEY and CDR2 SMNVEV (reference sequence). Trimming at V came to 2 bases and at J to 4 bases, leaving 7 bases not matched to a gene. This chain's CDR3 is CASSLRTGWEYEQYF. The CDR3 DNA is TGTGCCAGCAGTTTAAGGACAGGGTGGGAATACGAGCAGTACTTC.

The gene calls are TRBV5-8 and TRBJ2-5, with D possibly matching TRBD1 (5 bases). Between the trimmed V and J ends, which lost 4 bases and 3 bases, there was a span of 16 bases. The CDR3 has 15 residues. Germline-derived CDR1 and CDR2 are SGHTS and YDEGEE. The CDR3 DNA follows: TGTGCCAGCAGCCCAGGACAACCCCTAGAAGAGACCCAGTACTTC. This codes for CASSPGQPLEETQYF.

V usage is TRBV29-1 and J usage is TRBJ2-7; D is undetermined. CDR3 length: 11 amino acids. With 6 bases removed from V and 3 bases from J, the gap between germline ends came to 9 bases. From germline, CDR1 is SQVTM and CDR2 ANQGSEA. The CDR3 here is CSVQTVYEQYF. The CDR3 DNA reads TGCAGCGTCCAGACGGTCTACGAGCAGTACTTC.

The chain recombines TRBV10-1 with TRBJ2-3, with D possibly TRBD2 on 5 matching bases. The CDR3 spans 13 residues. The V end lost 4 bases, the J end lost 2 bases, and 7 bases lay between the germline ends. Germline CDR1 WNHNN, CDR2 SYGVQD (reference sequence). The CDR3 loop is CASSGGITDTQYF. Here the CDR3 DNA reads TGCGCCAGCAGTGGAGGGATCACAGATACGCAGTATTTT.

The chain carries TRBV12-5 and TRBJ2-1, with 9 bases identical to TRBD2. CDR3 length: 16 amino acids. Unmatched junction bases numbered 7, after V lost 0 bases and J lost 7 bases. The germline V gene has CDR1 LGHNT and CDR2 FRNRAP. The CDR3 DNA reads TGTGCTAGTGGTTTGGTACTCGCGGGAGGGGGTAATGAGCAGTTCTTC. This codes for CASGLVLAGGGNEQFF.

This clone has only one observation. The rearrangement joins TRBV7-9 to TRBJ2-7; perhaps TRBD1 as D (6 bases). Trimming removed 1 base from V and 3 bases from J, with 10 bases in between. The germline gives CDR1 SEHNR, CDR2 FQNEAQ (reference sequence). There are 14 residues in the CDR3. CDR3 coding DNA: TGTGCCAGCAGCTTAGGGGACAACATCTACGAGCAGTACTTC. This sequence encodes CASSLGDNIYEQYF.

There are a few counts of this clone. The gene calls are TRBV5-1 and TRBJ2-2, with D uncertain. Germline V gene data show CDR1 as SGHRS and CDR2 as YFSETQ. The V end was cut by 3 bases, the J end by 6 bases, with 9 bases between. CDR3 length: 13 residues. This CDR3 reads CASSWTFPGELFF. In DNA form, the CDR3 reads TGCGCCAGCAGCTGGACCTTCCCCGGGGAGCTGTTTTTT.

This chain links TRBV2 with TRBJ2-7; 12 bases are a match to TRBD1. Germline lookup yields CDR1 SNHLY and CDR2 FYNNEI. J gave up 6 bases and V 2 bases, and 5 bases lay outside the gene matches. The CDR3 consists of 15 residues. The CDR3 region has the DNA TGTGCCAGCAGTGAAATGGGGACAGGGGGCAGCGAGCAGTACTTC. This codes for CASSEMGTGGSEQYF.

DNA of the CDR3: TGTGCCAGCAGTGGACGGACTAGCGGGAACACCGGGGAGCTGTTTTTT. Residues: CASSGRTSGNTGELFF. The chain combines TRBV2 with TRBJ2-2, with 10 bases that match TRBD2. The germline CDR1 and CDR2 sequences are SNHLY and FYNNEI. V was clipped by 4 bases and J by 1 base; unmatched bases: 3. The CDR3 contains 16 residues.

The chain couples TRBV11-2 to TRBJ2-5; TRBD1 might be the D (6 bases). Trimming removed 6 bases at V and 3 bases at J, with 20 bases between. Germline CDR1 SGHAT, CDR2 FQNNGV. The CDR3 is made up of 16 amino acids. The CDR3 region is CASRHLVQGSKETQYF. Written as DNA, the CDR3 is TGTGCCAGCAGACACTTAGTACAGGGCTCGAAAGAGACCCAGTACTTC. The variable domain in full, completed from reference TRBV11-2 and TRBJ2-5, reads EAGVAQSPRYKIIEKRQSVAFWCNPISGHATLYWYQQILGQGPKLLIQFQNNGVVDDSQLPKDRFSAERLKGVDSTLKIQPAKLEDSAVYLCASRHLVQGSKETQYFGPGTRLLVL.

The chain couples TRBV10-2 to TRBJ2-5; the match to TRBD2 covers 8 bases. Germline lookup yields CDR1 WSHSY and CDR2 SAAADI. This CDR3 spans 16 amino acids. J gave up 1 base and V 5 bases, and 9 bases lay outside the gene matches. CDR3 nucleotides: TGCGCCAGCAGTTTCCTCGGGCGGGGGGCCCAAGAGACCCAGTACTTC. Translating gives CASSFLGRGAQETQYF.